The following is a TCR beta chain sequence with its context. Sequencing was performed with immunoSEQ multiplex PCR; in TCRdb, only in-frame clones are kept and a portion is missing. The sample holds about 190,000 clones, 70% to 85% seen once. This entry belongs to a study of blood T cell repertoires in COVID-19. Residents of under 25 US areas, aged roughly 18 to 90 years, made up the participants. The CDR3 is 15 residues long. CDR1 and CDR2 from the germline V gene are SQVTM and ANQGSEA. Trimming at V came to 0 bases and at J to 4 bases, leaving 8 bases not matched to a gene. Input material: PBMCs or T cells enriched from blood (not recorded which). The sequence came from a young woman who had recovered from COVID-19. This sequence joins TRBV29-1 and TRBJ1-2, with 7 bases identical to TRBD1. The CDR3 is CSVEDPDRASYGYTF. CDR3 DNA sequence: TGCAGCGTTGAAGACCCCGACAGGGCAAGCTATGGCTACACCTTC.